Following are 18 T cell receptor beta chains from one sample sequenced in a study of T cells after yellow fever vaccination. Via MiXCR, TCRdb re-called the 5' RACE reads, giving one row per CDR3 protein. The sample has approximately 510,000 distinct CDR3 sequences; 21% are singletons. The sample in question was PBMCs, obtained roughly 23 days after the first yellow fever vaccination. The receptors here all came from a man between 18 and 35 years old who received the YFV17D yellow fever vaccine.

This clonotype was seen a handful of times. The chain combines TRBV11-1 with TRBJ2-3; 8 bases agree with TRBD2. The J segment lost 1 base and the V segment lost 2 bases, leaving 5 bases of the junction unmatched. CDR3 length equals 16 residues. The germline gives CDR1 SGHAT, CDR2 FQDESV (reference sequence). The CDR3: CASSLPGGPGTDTQYF. For the CDR3, the DNA is TGTGCCAGCAGCTTACCGGGGGGGCCGGGCACAGATACGCAGTATTTT.

The table lists this clonotype with a few counts. The V gene is TRBV4-2, the J gene TRBJ1-6; 10 bases fit TRBD1. Trimming removed 0 bases from V and 7 bases from J; junction bases left unmatched: 6. CDR1 LGHNA and CDR2 YNFKEQ come from the germline V gene. The CDR3 is 17 amino acids. CDR3 residues: CASSQDWTGGTNSPLHF. Here the CDR3 DNA reads TGTGCCAGCAGCCAAGATTGGACAGGGGGAACCAATTCACCCCTCCACTTT.

The rearrangement links TRBV12-3 or TRBV12-4 to TRBJ1-4; D is unresolved. Trimming took 5 bases from V and 6 from J, leaving 16 bases between them. The CDR3 totals 15 residues. The CDR3 DNA reads TGTGCCAGCAGTAATGACCGTTATGGGGATGAAAAACTGTTTTTT. As protein: CASSNDRYGDEKLFF.

The chain couples TRBV6-5 to TRBJ2-3; no firm D call. The CDR3 is made up of 13 amino acids. Per germline, CDR1 MNHEY and CDR2 SVGAGI. V shed 3 bases and J shed 0 bases, with 4 bases lying between them. The CDR3 DNA reads as TGTGCCAGCAGTTATGAGAGCACAGATACGCAGTATTTT. This gives the protein CASSYESTDTQYF.

This clonotype came up a few times. The CDR3 sequence: CSALERVNSNQPQHF. The CDR3 nucleotides are TGCAGTGCTCTAGAGCGGGTTAATAGCAATCAGCCCCAGCATTTT. V and J are TRBV20-1 and TRBJ1-5; D unclear. V lost 5 bases and J 0 bases, leaving 14 bases between the germline ends. The CDR3 spans 15 residues. From germline, CDR1 is DFQATT and CDR2 SNEGSKA (reference sequence).

This clonotype was picked up a small number of times. The chain has TRBV19 and TRBJ1-1; D call uncertain. Trimming pared 7 bases from V and 4 bases from J, leaving 10 bases between. CDR3 size: 12 residues. Per the germline V gene, CDR1 is LNHDA and CDR2 is SQIVND (reference sequence). The CDR3 nucleotides are TGTGCCAGTAACACGGCAGGCACTGAAGCTTTCTTT. Translated, it gives CASNTAGTEAFF.

The chain has TRBV2 and TRBJ1-1; maybe TRBD1 (6 bases). The ends were cut back, 5 bases at V and 1 base at J, with 11 bases in the middle. Germline CDR1 is SNHLY and CDR2 is FYNNEI. The CDR3 runs 14 residues. CDR3 residues: CASSLQGTNTEAFF. The DNA of the CDR3 is TGTGCCAGCAGTTTACAGGGTACGAACACTGAAGCTTTCTTT.

This CDR3 reads CASSSWDNAPGANVLTF. The DNA for the CDR3 is TGTGCCAGCAGCTCGTGGGACAATGCTCCTGGGGCCAACGTCCTGACTTTC. The V call is TRBV7-9, the J call TRBJ2-6; D is possibly TRBD1 (6 bases). Germline V gene sequence: CDR1 SEHNR, CDR2 FQNEAQ (reference sequence). CDR3 size: 17 residues. V was pared by 4 bases and J by 2 bases, with 15 bases between. The whole variable domain, filled in from reference TRBV7-9 and TRBJ2-6, reads DTGVSQNPRHKITKRGQNVTFRCDPISEHNRLYWYRQTLGQGPEFLTYFQNEAQLEKSRLLSDRFSAERPKGSFSTLEIQRTEQGDSAMYLCASSSWDNAPGANVLTFGAGSRLTVL.

This clonotype occurred once. The chain is built from TRBV5-4 and TRBJ2-5, with D maybe TRBD2 (5 bases). Trimming left V 0 bases short and J 1 base short, with 16 bases between. The CDR3 is made up of 17 amino acids. The germline V gene encodes CDR1 SGHNT and CDR2 YYREEE (reference sequence). CDR3 sequence: CASSLGRGFGAQETQYF. The DNA of the CDR3 is TGTGCCAGCAGCTTGGGCCGGGGTTTCGGAGCCCAAGAGACCCAGTACTTC.

The genes are TRBV4-2 and TRBJ2-7; D possibly corresponds to TRBD2 (7 bases). V lost 8 bases to trimming and J lost 4 bases, with 15 bases between them. Per germline, CDR1 LGHNA and CDR2 YNFKEQ. This CDR3 has 13 residues. The CDR3 sequence is CASRGASVYEQYF. The DNA for the CDR3 is TGTGCCAGCCGGGGGGCGTCAGTTTACGAGCAGTACTTC.

This chain links TRBV2 with TRBJ2-5; 7 bases agree with TRBD1. Germline-derived CDR1 and CDR2 are SNHLY and FYNNEI. The CDR3 is made up of 13 amino acids. J was trimmed by 5 bases and V by 8 bases; bases with no gene match: 8. The DNA of the CDR3 is TGTGCCAGCGATAAGGGACAGCGGGAGACCCAGTACTTC. It translates to CASDKGQRETQYF.

This clonotype was found a few times. This chain joins TRBV12-3 or TRBV12-4 and TRBJ2-3, with D uncertain. V was trimmed by 6 bases and J by 2 bases, leaving 18 bases between them. The CDR3 sequence is 16 residues long. The CDR3 DNA follows: TGTGCCAGCAGCACCTCTAGGGATGAACCCACAGATACGCAGTATTTT. Translating it yields CASSTSRDEPTDTQYF.

This clonotype was picked up a small number of times. This rearrangement joins TRBV5-5 to TRBJ1-4; perhaps TRBD1 as D (5 bases). Germline V gives CDR1 SGHKS, CDR2 YYEKEE (reference sequence). The CDR3 length is 14 residues. Between the trimmed V and J ends, which lost 2 bases and 8 bases, there was a span of 13 bases. This chain's CDR3 is CASSFQGANEKLFF. The CDR3 DNA reads as TGTGCCAGCAGCTTTCAAGGGGCAAACGAAAAACTGTTTTTT.

This clonotype appeared many times. This chain joins TRBV6-5 and TRBJ1-1; D gene unclear. V was shortened by 5 bases and J by 0 bases, with 7 bases between the two germline ends. Germline values: CDR1 MNHEY, CDR2 SVGAGI. This CDR3 spans 13 amino acids. In nucleotides, the CDR3 is TGTGCCAGCAGTCACCACTTGAACACTGAAGCTTTCTTT. Its protein product is CASSHHLNTEAFF.

This clonotype was counted only a few times. The V gene is TRBV6-2 or TRBV6-3, the J gene TRBJ2-5; 11 bases are a match to TRBD1. The CDR3 spans 15 residues. Germline V gene data show CDR1 as MNHEY and CDR2 as SVGEGT. V dropped 6 bases and J dropped 5; count of bases not matched to a gene: 8. The CDR3 loop reads CASSPGQGVSETQYF. The CDR3 nucleotides read TGTGCCAGCAGCCCGGGACAGGGGGTATCTGAGACCCAGTACTTC.

The V call is TRBV6-1, the J call TRBJ1-1, with D perhaps TRBD1 (6 bases). The CDR3 is 13 residues long. V was pared by 2 bases and J by 8 bases, with 12 bases between. Germline V CDR1 and CDR2: MNHNS, SASEGT. CDR3 residues: CASSEIIDREAFF. The CDR3 DNA reads as TGTGCCAGCAGTGAAATTATTGACAGGGAAGCTTTCTTT.

This clonotype occurred a few times. V and J are TRBV6-1 and TRBJ1-1; D may be TRBD1 (6 bases). This CDR3 region has 9 residues. Trimming stripped 8 bases from V and 10 bases from J, with 8 bases between. Germline loops: CDR1 MNHNS, CDR2 SASEGT. CDR3 DNA sequence: TGTGCCAGCCCCAGGGGAGCTTTCTTT. This gives the protein CASPRGAFF.

The chain combines TRBV12-3 or TRBV12-4 with TRBJ1-2; 10 nucleotides align to TRBD1. V was clipped by 3 bases and J by 8 bases; unmatched bases: 3. The CDR3 runs 13 residues. The CDR3, as DNA: TGTGCCAGCAGTTTCGGACAGGGGGAGGGCTACACCTTC. This translates into CASSFGQGEGYTF.